These 26 T cell receptor beta chains were sequenced from one sample in a study of cytomegalovirus exposure and HLA in healthy donors. The protocol was immunoSEQ multiplex PCR, while the TCRdb copy is restricted to in-frame clones and leaves out a portion. The sample contains around 300,000 clones, approximately 86% of which appear only once. Specimen: PBMCs. The receptors here all came from a woman between 18 and 29 years old in good health and CMV-seronegative.

This chain links TRBV10-3 with TRBJ2-7, with 10 bases lining up with TRBD1. V shed 2 bases and J 5 bases; nucleotides not matched to a gene: 3. Germline V gene sequence: CDR1 ENHRY, CDR2 SYGVKD. The CDR3 sequence is 14 residues long. This CDR3 reads CAISEDRGRDEQYF. For the CDR3, the DNA is TGTGCCATCAGTGAGGACAGGGGGCGGGACGAGCAGTACTTC.

The V call is TRBV5-1, the J call TRBJ2-2; the match to TRBD1 covers 8 bases. The CDR3 sequence is 15 residues long. The V gene's germline CDR1 is SGHRS and CDR2 YFSETQ. Trimming took 3 bases from V and 7 from J; bases not matched to a gene: 8. The CDR3: CASSSTGAVVGELFF. The CDR3 DNA reads as TGCGCCAGCAGCTCGACAGGGGCCGTAGTCGGGGAGCTGTTTTTT.

In DNA, the CDR3 is TGTGCCAGCAGCCAAGGAAGGGGGGCGAGACTAGCAGGAGCCTACGAGCAGTACTTC. It encodes CASSQGRGARLAGAYEQYF. The gene calls are TRBV14 and TRBJ2-7, with D perhaps TRBD2 (7 bases). Germline loops: CDR1 SGHDN, CDR2 FVKESK. The CDR3 runs 19 residues. V was pared by 1 base and J by 2 bases, with 24 bases between.

V is TRBV5-4 and J is TRBJ2-3; TRBD2 might be the D (6 bases). V gave up 4 bases and J gave up 3 bases, with 24 bases separating them. The CDR3 contains 18 residues. CDR1 and CDR2 from the germline V gene are SGHNT and YYREEE (reference sequence). The CDR3 loop is CASSRLLGSGSLTDTQYF. CDR3 sequence (DNA): TGTGCCAGCAGCCGCCTGCTCGGGAGTGGGAGTTTAACAGATACGCAGTATTTT. Complete variable domain (other parts from reference TRBV5-4 and TRBJ2-3): ETGVTQSPTHLIKTRGQQVTLRCSSQSGHNTVSWYQQALGQGPQFIFQYYREEENGRGNFPPRFSGLQFPNYSSELNVNALELDDSALYLCASSRLLGSGSLTDTQYFGPGTRLTVL.

This clone was counted only a few times. CDR3: CASSLGTGRHNTEAFF. In DNA, the CDR3 is TGTGCCAGCAGTTTAGGGACAGGGAGGCATAACACTGAAGCTTTCTTT. V and J are TRBV28 and TRBJ1-1; 9 nucleotides agree with TRBD1. Germline V gives CDR1 MDHEN, CDR2 SYDVKM. The CDR3 loop spans 16 amino acids. Trimming at V came to 2 bases and at J to 2 bases, leaving 6 bases not matched to a gene. Variable domain in full (rest from reference TRBV28 and TRBJ1-1): DVKVTQSSRYLVKRTGEKVFLECVQDMDHENMFWYRQDPGLGLRLIYFSYDVKMKEKGDIPEGYSVSREKKERFSLILESASTNQTSMYLCASSLGTGRHNTEAFFGQGTRLTVV.

The rearrangement joins TRBV5-6 to TRBJ1-5; 8 bases fit TRBD1. J lost 7 bases, V lost 4 bases, and 10 bases had no gene match. The CDR3 has 15 residues. Germline CDR1 reads SGHDT; CDR2 reads YYEEEE. The CDR3 DNA reads TGTGCCAGCAGCCAGTGGACAGGGTACCGGCAGCCCCAGCATTTT. Amino acid sequence: CASSQWTGYRQPQHF. Based on the CDR3 plus reference TRBV5-6 and TRBJ1-5, the full variable domain is DAGVTQSPTHLIKTRGQQVTLRCSPKSGHDTVSWYQQALGQGPQFIFQYYEEEERQRGNFPDRFSGHQFPNYSSELNVNALLLGDSALYLCASSQWTGYRQPQHFGDGTRLSIL.

This clone is a singleton in its sample. The rearrangement links TRBV4-1 to TRBJ2-7; D may be TRBD1 (5 bases). Trimming removed 3 bases at V and 3 bases at J, with 12 bases between. Germline loops: CDR1 MGHRA, CDR2 YSYEKL. The CDR3 extends over 14 amino acids. As DNA, the CDR3 is TGCGCCAGCAGCCAGTCCGCAGGGTACTACGAGCAGTACTTC. This translates into CASSQSAGYYEQYF.

The chain employs TRBV11-1 and TRBJ2-3, with 11 nucleotides matching TRBD2. Germline loops: CDR1 SGHAT, CDR2 FQDESV (reference sequence). After removal of 5 bases from V and 2 bases from J, the junction contained 6 bases not matched to a gene. The CDR3 has 16 residues. CDR3: CASSLGLAGSTDTQYF. The CDR3, as DNA: TGTGCCAGCAGCCTTGGACTAGCGGGCTCCACAGATACGCAGTATTTT. Supplemented by reference TRBV11-1 and TRBJ2-3, the full variable domain reads EAEVAQSPRYKITEKSQAVAFWCDPISGHATLYWYRQILGQGPELLVQFQDESVVDDSQLPKDRFSAERLKGVDSTLKIQPAELGDSAMYLCASSLGLAGSTDTQYFGPGTRLTVL.

This CDR3 reads CASSTGLAGLQVAQYF. The CDR3 coding sequence is TGTGCCAGTAGTACCGGACTAGCGGGTCTACAGGTGGCGCAGTATTTT. J is TRBJ2-3 and V is TRBV19; the match to TRBD2 covers 11 bases. Germline-derived CDR1 and CDR2 are LNHDA and SQIVND (reference sequence). Trimming took 4 bases from V and 10 from J; bases not matched to a gene: 13. The CDR3 runs to 16 residues.

The chain joins TRBV9 to TRBJ2-1; TRBD2 agrees at 10 bases. The CDR3 is 17 amino acids. Germline values: CDR1 SGDLS, CDR2 YYNGEE. Trimming removed 4 bases from V and 7 bases from J; junction bases left unmatched: 14. CDR3 nucleotides: TGTGCCAGCAGCATTAAGAGCCTTAGCGGGGGGAAGAATGAGCAGTTCTTC. Translating gives CASSIKSLSGGKNEQFF.

The chain links TRBV6-5 to TRBJ2-1; TRBD2 matches at 8 bases. This CDR3 contains 14 residues. From germline, CDR1 is MNHEY and CDR2 SVGAGI. J gave up 2 bases and V 8 bases, and 5 bases lay outside the gene matches. Written as DNA, the CDR3 is TGTGCCAGCGGCGGGGGGCCCGCCTACAATGAGCAGTTCTTC. This gives the protein CASGGGPAYNEQFF.

This sequence joins TRBV27 and TRBJ1-1; D is uncertain. The CDR3 totals 12 residues. Germline CDR1 reads MNHEY; CDR2 reads SMNVEV (reference sequence). V was clipped by 4 bases and J by 4 bases, with 7 bases between them. The CDR3 reads CASSSGVTEAFF. In DNA, the CDR3 is TGTGCCAGCAGTTCCGGGGTCACTGAAGCTTTCTTT.

This rearrangement joins TRBV2 to TRBJ2-3, with a weak D call TRBD2 (6 bases). This CDR3 comprises 14 residues. Between the trimmed V and J ends, which lost 6 bases and 6 bases, there was a span of 16 bases. Germline CDR1 reads SNHLY; CDR2 reads FYNNEI. The chain's CDR3 is CASRSREMEDTQYF. The CDR3 coding sequence is TGTGCCAGCAGGTCACGGGAGATGGAGGATACGCAGTATTTT.

The CDR3 protein is CASSPDLGQGAGGYTF. For the CDR3, the DNA is TGCGCCAGCAGCCCCGACCTTGGACAGGGGGCGGGTGGCTACACCTTC. This chain connects TRBV5-1 to TRBJ1-2, with 11 bases identical to TRBD1. Germline V gene data show CDR1 as SGHRS and CDR2 as YFSETQ. V gave up 4 bases and J gave up 7 bases; unmatched junction bases: 12. The CDR3 totals 16 residues.

The V gene is TRBV19, the J gene TRBJ2-5, with a possible D match to TRBD2 (5 bases). The V end was cut by 5 bases, the J end by 5 bases, with 12 bases between. This CDR3 is built from 13 residues. Germline V gene data show CDR1 as LNHDA and CDR2 as SQIVND (reference sequence). The DNA for the CDR3 is TGTGCCAGTAGTTTCGGGGTGGGGGAGACCCAGTACTTC. This codes for CASSFGVGETQYF.

The CDR3 here is CASSLDRAAPGELFF. The CDR3 bases are TGCGCCAGCAGCTTGGACAGGGCCGCACCCGGGGAGCTGTTTTTT. The genes are TRBV5-1 and TRBJ2-2; maybe TRBD1 (6 bases). The V end was cut by 0 bases, the J end by 6 bases, with 12 bases between. This CDR3 is 15 amino acids long. The germline gives CDR1 SGHRS, CDR2 YFSETQ.

The chain links TRBV9 to TRBJ1-6, with 10 bases that match TRBD1. Looked up from germline, CDR1 is SGDLS and CDR2 is YYNGEE. This CDR3 comprises 15 residues. The V segment lost 4 bases and the J segment 6 bases; nucleotides outside the gene matches: 4. The CDR3 here is CASSQGDRGNSPLHF. CDR3 bases: TGTGCCAGCAGCCAGGGGGACAGGGGTAATTCACCCCTCCACTTT.

This clone was seen once. The V gene is TRBV5-1, the J gene TRBJ2-1; 7 bases align to TRBD2. Trimming at V came to 5 bases and at J to 6 bases, leaving 11 bases not matched to a gene. There are 15 residues in the CDR3. The germline CDR1 and CDR2 sequences are SGHRS and YFSETQ. This chain's CDR3 is CASRFGVAGGNEQFF. CDR3 DNA: TGCGCCAGCAGGTTCGGTGTAGCGGGTGGCAATGAGCAGTTCTTC. The complete variable domain, with remaining parts taken from reference TRBV5-1 and TRBJ2-1, reads KAGVTQTPRYLIKTRGQQVTLSCSPISGHRSVSWYQQTPGQGLQFLFEYFSETQRNKGNFPGRFSGRQFSNSRSEMNVSTLELGDSALYLCASRFGVAGGNEQFFGPGTRLTVL.

This rearrangement joins TRBV4-1 to TRBJ2-7, with 11 bases fitting TRBD1. The V and J ends lost 3 bases and 11 bases, in that order; junction bases with no gene match: 9. Looked up from germline, CDR1 is MGHRA and CDR2 is YSYEKL. The CDR3 is 14 residues long. CDR3 in amino acids: CASSQAGTGGSKYF. The CDR3 coding sequence is TGCGCCAGCAGCCAGGCCGGGACAGGGGGTTCGAAGTACTTC.

This clone has only one observation. V gene TRBV4-1 combines with J gene TRBJ2-7; the match to TRBD2 covers 9 bases. J gave up 7 bases and V 5 bases, and 18 bases lay outside the gene matches. The CDR3 spans 17 residues. CDR1 MGHRA and CDR2 YSYEKL come from the germline V gene. The CDR3 bases are TGCGCCAGCAGCTTTGCACACAGCGGGAGGCTCCTGAGGGAGCAGTACTTC. It encodes CASSFAHSGRLLREQYF.

The chain links TRBV2 to TRBJ2-3; D unclear. The CDR3 spans 13 residues. The V gene lost 7 bases and the J gene lost 0 bases, with 8 bases spanning the gap. From germline, CDR1 is SNHLY and CDR2 FYNNEI. CDR3 sequence reads: CASIRVSTDTQYF. The CDR3 bases are TGTGCCAGCATAAGAGTAAGCACAGATACGCAGTATTTT.

The gene calls are TRBV27 and TRBJ1-2; tentatively, D is TRBD1 (5 bases). Trimming pared 1 base from V and 4 bases from J, leaving 10 bases between. The CDR3 runs to 14 residues. Germline V lookup: CDR1 MNHEY, CDR2 SMNVEV (reference sequence). The CDR3: CASSLLGRAYGYTF. DNA of the CDR3: TGTGCCAGCAGTTTATTGGGCAGGGCCTATGGCTACACCTTC.

The CDR3 DNA sequence: TGTGCCAGCAGTGCTACTAGCGGGACTAGGGGTGAGCAGTTCTTC. This gives the protein CASSATSGTRGEQFF. The chain combines TRBV6-1 with TRBJ2-1, with 10 nucleotides matching TRBD2. The V gene's germline CDR1 is MNHNS and CDR2 SASEGT. This CDR3 has 15 amino acids. The ends lost 4 bases at V and 9 bases at J; junction bases unmatched: 9.

This chain connects TRBV5-8 to TRBJ2-7, with 8 positions matching TRBD1. The V gene's germline CDR1 is SGHTS and CDR2 YDEGEE. The CDR3 extends over 14 amino acids. Trimming took 3 bases from V and 2 from J; bases not matched to a gene: 4. In DNA form, the CDR3 reads TGTGCCAGCAGCTCCAGGACAGGGCCCTACGAGCAGTACTTC. The encoded protein is CASSSRTGPYEQYF.

This chain connects TRBV7-9 to TRBJ1-1, with unresolved D. V was clipped by 1 base and J by 2 bases, with 11 bases between them. Per germline, CDR1 SEHNR and CDR2 FQNEAQ (reference sequence). This CDR3 is built from 15 residues. DNA of the CDR3: TGTGCCAGCAGCTTAGGCAGCGGCAGCAACACTGAAGCTTTCTTT. This translates into CASSLGSGSNTEAFF.

On this clone: Additional DNA sequences in this sample encode the identical CDR3. The chain carries TRBV2 and TRBJ1-1; no clear D. Germline loops: CDR1 SNHLY, CDR2 FYNNEI. V gave up 3 bases and J gave up 5 bases, with 13 bases separating them. This CDR3 region has 14 residues. Here the CDR3 reads CASSDLGRETEAFF. In DNA, the CDR3 is TGTGCCAGCAGTGATTTAGGGCGGGAAACTGAAGCTTTCTTT.